The rows below give T cell receptor beta chains drawn from one sample of a study of STAT3 mutations in large granular lymphocyte leukemia. The repertoire was sequenced with immunoSEQ multiplex PCR; TCRdb's copy has only in-frame clones and lacks some. Of tens of thousands of clones listed, approximately 94% are singletons. Specimen: peripheral blood mononuclear cells. These receptors were taken from a middle-aged man with T-cell large granular lymphocyte leukemia. Some clones in this sample may be carry-over from other donors' samples. Each CDR3 is given with its conserved first and last residue.

V	J	CDR3
TRBV12-2	TRBJ2-3	CASRLSRTDTQYF
TRBV5-4	TRBJ1-1	CASSLSPFTEAFF
TRBV18	TRBJ1-6	CASSGAQGGSPLHF
TRBV5-4	TRBJ1-1	CASSLTGEGTEAFF
TRBV13	TRBJ2-7	CASSSARVGEQYF
TRBV19	TRBJ2-7	CASSIGISYEQYF
TRBV5-5	TRBJ2-5	CASSPSTGLQETQYF
TRBV15	TRBJ2-2	CATSLAMNTGELFF
TRBV30	TRBJ2-2	CAWNFVTGELFF
TRBV5-1	TRBJ2-2	CASSEGPNTGELFF
TRBV19	TRBJ2-3	CASSIGASGADTQYF
TRBV15	TRBJ1-4	CATSRDLSRERDSYF